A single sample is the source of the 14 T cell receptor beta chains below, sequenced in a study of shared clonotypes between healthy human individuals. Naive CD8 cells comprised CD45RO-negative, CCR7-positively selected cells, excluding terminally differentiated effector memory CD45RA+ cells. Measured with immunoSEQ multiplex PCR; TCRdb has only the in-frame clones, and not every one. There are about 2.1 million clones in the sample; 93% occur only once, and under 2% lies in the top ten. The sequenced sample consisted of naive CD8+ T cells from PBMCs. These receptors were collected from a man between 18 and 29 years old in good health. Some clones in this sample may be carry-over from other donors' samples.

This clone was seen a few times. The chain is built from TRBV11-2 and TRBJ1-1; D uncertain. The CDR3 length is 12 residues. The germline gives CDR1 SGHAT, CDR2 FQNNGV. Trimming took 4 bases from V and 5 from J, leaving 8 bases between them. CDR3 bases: TGTGCCAGCAGCTCCATGGGGACTGAAGCTTTCTTT. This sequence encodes CASSSMGTEAFF.

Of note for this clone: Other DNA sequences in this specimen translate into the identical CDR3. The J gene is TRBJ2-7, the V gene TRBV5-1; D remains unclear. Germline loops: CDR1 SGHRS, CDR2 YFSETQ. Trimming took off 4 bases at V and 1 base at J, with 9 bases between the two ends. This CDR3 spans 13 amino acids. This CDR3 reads CASSVGRSYEQYF. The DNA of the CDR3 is TGCGCCAGCAGCGTTGGCCGGTCCTACGAGCAGTACTTC.

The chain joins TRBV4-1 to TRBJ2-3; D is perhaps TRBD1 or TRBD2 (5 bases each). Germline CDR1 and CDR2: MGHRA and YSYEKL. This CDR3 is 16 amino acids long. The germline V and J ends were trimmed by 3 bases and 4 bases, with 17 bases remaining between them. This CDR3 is CASSHVGGLGSDTQYF. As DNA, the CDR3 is TGCGCCAGCAGCCACGTTGGGGGTCTAGGATCAGATACGCAGTATTTT.

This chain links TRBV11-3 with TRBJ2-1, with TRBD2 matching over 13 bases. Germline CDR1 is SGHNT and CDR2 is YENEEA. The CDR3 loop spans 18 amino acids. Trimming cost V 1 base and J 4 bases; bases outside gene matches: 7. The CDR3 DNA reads TGTGCCAGCAGCTTAGGCGGACTAGCGGGAGTTGCGTACAATGAGCAGTTCTTC. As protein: CASSLGGLAGVAYNEQFF.

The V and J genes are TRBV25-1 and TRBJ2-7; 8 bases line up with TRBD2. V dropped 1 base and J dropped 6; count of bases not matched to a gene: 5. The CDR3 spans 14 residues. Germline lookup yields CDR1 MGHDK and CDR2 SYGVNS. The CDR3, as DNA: TGTGCCAGCAGTGAATCCCGGGGGGGTGGCGAGCAGTACTTC. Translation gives CASSESRGGGEQYF.

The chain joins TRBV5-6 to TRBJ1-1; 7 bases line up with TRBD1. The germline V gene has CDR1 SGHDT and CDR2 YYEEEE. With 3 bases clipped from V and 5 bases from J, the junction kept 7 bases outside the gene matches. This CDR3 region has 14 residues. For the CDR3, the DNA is TGTGCCAGCAGCTCCCCTGACAGGGTGACTGAAGCTTTCTTT. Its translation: CASSSPDRVTEAFF. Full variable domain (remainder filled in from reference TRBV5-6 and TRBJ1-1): DAGVTQSPTHLIKTRGQQVTLRCSPKSGHDTVSWYQQALGQGPQFIFQYYEEEERQRGNFPDRFSGHQFPNYSSELNVNALLLGDSALYLCASSSPDRVTEAFFGQGTRLTVV.

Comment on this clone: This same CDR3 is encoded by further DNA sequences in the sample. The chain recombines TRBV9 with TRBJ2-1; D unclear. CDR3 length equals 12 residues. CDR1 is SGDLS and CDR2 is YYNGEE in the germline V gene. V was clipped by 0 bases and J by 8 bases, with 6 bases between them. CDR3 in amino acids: CASSVGGDEQFF. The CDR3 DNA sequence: TGTGCCAGCAGCGTAGGAGGCGATGAGCAGTTCTTC.

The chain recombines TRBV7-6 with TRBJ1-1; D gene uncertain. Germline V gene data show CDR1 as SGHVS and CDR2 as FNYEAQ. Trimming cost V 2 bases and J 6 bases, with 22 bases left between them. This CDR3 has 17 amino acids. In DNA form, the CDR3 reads TGTGCCAGCAGCTTAAACCCTCACGGATTGAAGTCGTCTGAAGCTTTCTTT. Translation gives CASSLNPHGLKSSEAFF.

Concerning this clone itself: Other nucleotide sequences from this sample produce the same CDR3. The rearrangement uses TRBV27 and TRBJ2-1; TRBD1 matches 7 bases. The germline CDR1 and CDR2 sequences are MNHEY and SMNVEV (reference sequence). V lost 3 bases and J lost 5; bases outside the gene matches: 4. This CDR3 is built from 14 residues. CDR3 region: CASSFRDRNNEQFF. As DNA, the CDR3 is TGTGCCAGCAGTTTCCGGGACAGAAACAATGAGCAGTTCTTC.

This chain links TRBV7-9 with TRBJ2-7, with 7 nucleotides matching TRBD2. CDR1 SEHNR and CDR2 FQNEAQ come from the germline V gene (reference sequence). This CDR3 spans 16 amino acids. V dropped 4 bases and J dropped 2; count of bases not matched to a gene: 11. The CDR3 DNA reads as TGTGCCAGCAGCTCGTCTTTCAGCGGGAAACCCTACGAGCAGTACTTC. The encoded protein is CASSSSFSGKPYEQYF.

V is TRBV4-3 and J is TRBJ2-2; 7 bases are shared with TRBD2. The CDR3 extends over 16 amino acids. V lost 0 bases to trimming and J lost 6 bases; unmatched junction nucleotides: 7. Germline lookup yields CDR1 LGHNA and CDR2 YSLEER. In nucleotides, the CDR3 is TGCGCCAGCAGCCAAGATGGTGCGGGAGAAGCCGGGGAGCTGTTTTTT. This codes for CASSQDGAGEAGELFF.

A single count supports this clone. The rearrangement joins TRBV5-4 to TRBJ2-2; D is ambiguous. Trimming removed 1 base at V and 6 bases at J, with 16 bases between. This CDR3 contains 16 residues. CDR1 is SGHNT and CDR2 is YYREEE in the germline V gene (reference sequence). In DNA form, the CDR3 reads TGTGCCAGCAGCTTGTGGATTTCAGTCGGGTCCGGGGAGCTGTTTTTT. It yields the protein CASSLWISVGSGELFF.

In DNA, the CDR3 is TGTGCCAGCGGACGACAGGGAAACACTGAAGCTTTCTTT. Residues: CASGRQGNTEAFF. The chain joins TRBV9 to TRBJ1-1; 7 bases agree with TRBD1. Per germline, CDR1 SGDLS and CDR2 YYNGEE. The CDR3 sequence is 13 residues long. Losses at the gene ends were 7 bases for V and 2 bases for J; bases not matched to a gene: 5. Full variable domain (missing parts from reference TRBV9 and TRBJ1-1): DSGVTQTPKHLITATGQRVTLRCSPRSGDLSVYWYQQSLDQGLQFLIQYYNGEERAKGNILERFSAQQFPDLHSELNLSSLELGDSALYFCASGRQGNTEAFFGQGTRLTVV.

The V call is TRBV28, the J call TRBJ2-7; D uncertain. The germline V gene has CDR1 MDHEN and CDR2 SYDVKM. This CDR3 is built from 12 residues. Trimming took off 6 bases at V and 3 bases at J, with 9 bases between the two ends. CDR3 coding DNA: TGTGCCAGCAGCAATGGGTACTACGAGCAGTACTTC. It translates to CASSNGYYEQYF.